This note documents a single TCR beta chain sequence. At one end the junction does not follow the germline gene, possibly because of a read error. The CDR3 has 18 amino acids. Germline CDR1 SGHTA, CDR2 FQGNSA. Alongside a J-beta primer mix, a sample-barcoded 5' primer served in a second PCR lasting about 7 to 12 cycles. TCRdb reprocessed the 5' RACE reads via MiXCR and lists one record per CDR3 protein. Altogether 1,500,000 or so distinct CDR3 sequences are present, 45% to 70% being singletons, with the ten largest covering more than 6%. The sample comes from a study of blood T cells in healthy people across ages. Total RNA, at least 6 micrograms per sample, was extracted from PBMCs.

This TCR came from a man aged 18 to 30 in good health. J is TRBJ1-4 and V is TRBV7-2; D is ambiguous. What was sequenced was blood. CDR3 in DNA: TGTGCCAGCACCTTAAATTATCCCACGGCAGTCTCTAATGAAAAACTGTTTTTT. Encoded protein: CASTLNYPTAVSNEKLFF.